This section outlines one T cell receptor beta chain sequence together with its context. Its cognate antigen is unknown. The sample comes from a study of shared clonotypes between healthy human individuals. Naive CD8 isolation took CD45RO-negative cells positively selected for CCR7 and excluded terminally differentiated effector memory CD45RA+ cells. Per sorted-subset replicate PCR, input was roughly 200 ng DNA, representing around 28,000 T cell genomes. Here immunoSEQ multiplex PCR was the method, and the copy in TCRdb shows in-frame clones only, minus some. The table includes roughly 570,000 clones, about 98% detected once. General study points: Memory subsets had estimated richness that was generally smaller than that of naive subsets. Read depth was anticipated to influence clonotype sharing among donors.

The sample consisted of naive CD8+ T cells sorted from blood. This sequence originates from a young man in good health.

CDR3 amino acids: CASSLSLAGWNEQYF. As DNA, the CDR3 is TGTGCCAGCAGCTTATCTCTAGCGGGGTGGAACGAGCAGTACTTC. V gene TRBV7-2 combines with J gene TRBJ2-7; 9 positions agree with TRBD2. V lost 2 bases and J lost 5; bases outside the gene matches: 7. Germline V gives CDR1 SGHTA, CDR2 FQGNSA. The CDR3 has 15 amino acids.